These T cell receptor beta chains were read from a single sample in a study of glioma-infiltrating T cells after dendritic cell vaccination. Some clones are missing from TCRdb's copy, which holds only in-frame ones; the method was immunoSEQ multiplex PCR. The table shows fewer than 90,000 clones, with roughly 80% occurring only once. The source material was blood, sampled after dendritic cell vaccination. These receptors came from a human donor with glioblastoma. The CDR3 runs from the conserved cysteine through the conserved F or W. The D gene is left open where the match is weak. Clone sizes are given selectively: once, few, many, or a class where the clone is expanded.

J: TRBJ2-5
D: TRBD1
size: NA
length: 14
V: TRBV19
CDR3: CASSIEYRGRTQYF
DNA: TGTGCCAGTAGTATAGAATACAGGGGAAGGACCCAGTACTTC

J: TRBJ2-2
D: TRBD2
size: NA
length: 15
V: TRBV5-1
CDR3: CASSPERGGRGELFF
DNA: TGCGCCAGCAGCCCCGAGCGGGGGGGCCGTGGGGAGCTGTTTTTT

J: TRBJ1-1
D: NA
size: NA
length: 14
V: TRBV10-2
CDR3: CASSEGQGDTEAFF
DNA: TGCGCCAGCAGTGAAGGGCAAGGGGACACTGAAGCTTTCTTT

J: TRBJ1-2
D: TRBD1
size: NA
length: 16
V: TRBV6-1
CDR3: CASRETGTDSNYGYAF
DNA: TGTGCCAGCAGGGAAACCGGGACAGATTCTAACTATGGCTACGCCTTC

J: TRBJ2-1
D: TRBD2
size: NA
length: 15
V: TRBV4-2
CDR3: CASSHNVAGDNEQFF
DNA: TGTGCCAGCAGCCATAATGTAGCGGGGGACAATGAGCAGTTCTTC

J: TRBJ1-1
D: NA
size: NA
length: 15
V: TRBV7-2
CDR3: CASSFYSGANTEAFF
DNA: TGTGCCAGCAGCTTCTATTCTGGTGCGAACACTGAAGCTTTCTTT

J: TRBJ1-6
D: NA
size: once
length: 16
V: TRBV18
CDR3: CASSPNREGYNSPLHF
DNA: TGTGCCAGCTCACCCAATAGGGAGGGATATAATTCACCCCTCCACTTT

J: TRBJ1-2
D: NA
size: NA
length: 13
V: TRBV6-5
CDR3: CASSYGPNYGYTF
DNA: TGTGCCAGCAGTTATGGGCCTAACTATGGCTACACCTTC

J: TRBJ2-3
D: TRBD2
size: NA
length: 18
V: TRBV5-4
CDR3: CASSWGRLAGGNTDTQYF
DNA: TGTGCCAGCAGCTGGGGACGACTAGCGGGGGGTAACACAGATACGCAGTATTTT

J: TRBJ1-1
D: NA
size: NA
length: 14
V: TRBV19
CDR3: CASIPPGKNTEAFF
DNA: TGTGCCAGTATACCCCCAGGGAAGAACACTGAAGCTTTCTTT

J: TRBJ1-2
D: NA
size: NA
length: 14
V: TRBV18
CDR3: CASSPSGFNYGYTF
DNA: TGTGCCAGCTCACCGTCAGGGTTCAACTATGGCTACACCTTC

J: TRBJ1-2
D: NA
size: NA
length: 13
V: TRBV29-1
CDR3: CSVERSGGNGYTF
DNA: TGCAGCGTTGAAAGGAGCGGGGGAAATGGCTACACCTTC

J: TRBJ1-1
D: NA
size: NA
length: 17
V: TRBV29-1
CDR3: CSVEDVGGPKMNTEAFF
DNA: TGCAGCGTTGAAGATGTGGGGGGGCCGAAGATGAACACTGAAGCTTTCTTT

J: TRBJ1-2
D: NA
size: NA
length: 14
V: TRBV6-1
CDR3: CASRIQGWNYGYTF
DNA: TGTGCCAGCAGGATACAGGGATGGAACTATGGCTACACCTTC

J: TRBJ2-7
D: TRBD2
size: NA
length: 16
V: TRBV5-1
CDR3: CASSLGPGGGSYEQYF
DNA: TGCGCCAGCAGCTTGGGGCCGGGGGGAGGTTCCTACGAGCAGTACTTC

J: TRBJ1-4
D: NA
size: NA
length: 14
V: TRBV5-1
CDR3: CASSLGEVNEKLFF
DNA: TGCGCCAGCAGCTTGGGGGAGGTTAATGAAAAACTGTTTTTT

J: TRBJ2-1
D: NA
size: NA
length: 15
V: TRBV2
CDR3: CASSEMGNLGDEQFF
DNA: TGTGCCAGCAGTGAAATGGGGAACTTAGGGGATGAGCAGTTCTTC

J: TRBJ2-1
D: NA
size: NA
length: 14
V: TRBV6-6
CDR3: CASSYSPGSGEQFF
DNA: TGTGCCAGCAGTTACTCCCCAGGGTCCGGGGAGCAGTTCTTC

J: TRBJ1-2
D: TRBD1
size: NA
length: 16
V: TRBV9
CDR3: CASSVNTGTGGFGYTF
DNA: TGTGCCAGCAGCGTTAACACCGGGACAGGGGGATTTGGCTACACCTTC

J: TRBJ1-5
D: NA
size: NA
length: 16
V: TRBV6-1
CDR3: CASSEQFGNYYQPQHF
DNA: TGTGCCAGCAGTGAACAATTCGGGAATTATTATCAGCCCCAGCATTTT

J: TRBJ1-1
D: NA
size: NA
length: 15
V: TRBV15
CDR3: CATSRVKTENTEAFF
DNA: TGTGCCACCAGCAGAGTCAAGACAGAGAACACTGAAGCTTTCTTT

J: TRBJ2-7
D: TRBD1
size: NA
length: 15
V: TRBV13
CDR3: CASSFRTGGYYEQYF
DNA: TGTGCCAGCAGCTTTCGGACAGGGGGATACTACGAGCAGTACTTC

J: TRBJ1-3
D: NA
size: NA
length: 17
V: TRBV4-1
CDR3: CASSQDPFLSSGNTIYF
DNA: TGCGCCAGCAGCCAAGATCCATTTCTCAGCTCTGGAAACACCATATATTTT

J: TRBJ2-3
D: TRBD2
size: NA
length: 13
V: TRBV5-1
CDR3: CASSAAAGDTQYF
DNA: TGCGCCAGCAGCGCGGCAGCGGGGGATACGCAGTATTTT